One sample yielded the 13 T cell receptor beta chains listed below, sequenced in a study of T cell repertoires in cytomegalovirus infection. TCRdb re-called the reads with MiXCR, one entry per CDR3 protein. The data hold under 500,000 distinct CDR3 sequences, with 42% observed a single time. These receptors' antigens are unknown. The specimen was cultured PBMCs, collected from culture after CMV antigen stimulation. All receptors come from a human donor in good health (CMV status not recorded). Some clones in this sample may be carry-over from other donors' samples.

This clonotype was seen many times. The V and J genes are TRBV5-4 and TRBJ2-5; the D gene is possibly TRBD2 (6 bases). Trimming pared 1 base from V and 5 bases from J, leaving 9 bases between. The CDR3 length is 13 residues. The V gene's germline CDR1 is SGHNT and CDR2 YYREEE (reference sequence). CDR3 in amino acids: CASSLWGVETQYF. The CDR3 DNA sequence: TGTGCCAGCAGCTTGTGGGGGGTGGAGACCCAGTACTTC.

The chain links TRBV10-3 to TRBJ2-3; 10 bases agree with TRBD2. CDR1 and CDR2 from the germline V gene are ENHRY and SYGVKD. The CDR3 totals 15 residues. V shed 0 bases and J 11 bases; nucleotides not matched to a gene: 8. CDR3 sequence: CAISESGLASGMQYF. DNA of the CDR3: TGTGCCATCAGTGAGTCGGGACTAGCGTCGGGTATGCAGTATTTT.

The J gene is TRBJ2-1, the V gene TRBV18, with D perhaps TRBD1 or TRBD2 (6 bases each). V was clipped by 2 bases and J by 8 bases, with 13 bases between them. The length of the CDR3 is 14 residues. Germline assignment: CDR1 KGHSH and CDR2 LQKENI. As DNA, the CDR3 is TGTGCCAGCTCACCATTTCGGGGGCTGGATGAGCAGTTCTTC. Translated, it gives CASSPFRGLDEQFF.

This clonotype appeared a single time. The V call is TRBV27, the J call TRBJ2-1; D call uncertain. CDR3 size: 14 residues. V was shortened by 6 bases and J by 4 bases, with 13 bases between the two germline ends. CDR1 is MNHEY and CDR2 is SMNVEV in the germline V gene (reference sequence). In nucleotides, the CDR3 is TGTGCCAGCAGGCAGGCTGTCGGGTACAATGAGCAGTTCTTC. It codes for CASRQAVGYNEQFF.

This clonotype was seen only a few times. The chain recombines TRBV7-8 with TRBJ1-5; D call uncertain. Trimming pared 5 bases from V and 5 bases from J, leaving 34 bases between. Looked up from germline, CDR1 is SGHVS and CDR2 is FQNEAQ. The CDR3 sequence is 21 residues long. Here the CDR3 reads CASSKKRLGQTTDFRDQPQHF. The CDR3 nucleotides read TGTGCCAGCAGCAAAAAGAGACTCGGGCAGACGACCGACTTTCGGGATCAGCCCCAGCATTTT.

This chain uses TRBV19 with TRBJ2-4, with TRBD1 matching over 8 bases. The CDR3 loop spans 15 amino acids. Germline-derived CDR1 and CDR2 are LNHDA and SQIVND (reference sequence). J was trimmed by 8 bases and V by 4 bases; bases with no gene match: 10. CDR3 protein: CASSTVDRVDHIQYF. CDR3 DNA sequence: TGTGCCAGTAGTACGGTGGACAGGGTCGATCACATTCAGTACTTC.

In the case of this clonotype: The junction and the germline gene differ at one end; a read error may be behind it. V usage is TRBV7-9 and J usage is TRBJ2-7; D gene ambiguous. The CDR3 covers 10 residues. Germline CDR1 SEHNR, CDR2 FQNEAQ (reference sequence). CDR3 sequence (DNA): TGTGCCAGCAGCTTAGAGGAGCGGTACTTC. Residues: CASSLEERYF.

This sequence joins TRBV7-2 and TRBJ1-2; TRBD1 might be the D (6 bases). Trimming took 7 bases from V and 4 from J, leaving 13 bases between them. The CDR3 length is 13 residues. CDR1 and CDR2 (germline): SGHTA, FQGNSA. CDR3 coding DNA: TGTGCCAGCACGGCAGGGGAACTCTATGGCTACACCTTC. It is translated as CASTAGELYGYTF.

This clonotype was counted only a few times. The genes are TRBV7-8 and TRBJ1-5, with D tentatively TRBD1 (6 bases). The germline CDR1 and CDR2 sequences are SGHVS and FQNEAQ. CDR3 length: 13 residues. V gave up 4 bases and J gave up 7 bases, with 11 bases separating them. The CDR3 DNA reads TGTGCCAGCAGCTGGACAGTAGGACAGCCCCAGCATTTT. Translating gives CASSWTVGQPQHF.

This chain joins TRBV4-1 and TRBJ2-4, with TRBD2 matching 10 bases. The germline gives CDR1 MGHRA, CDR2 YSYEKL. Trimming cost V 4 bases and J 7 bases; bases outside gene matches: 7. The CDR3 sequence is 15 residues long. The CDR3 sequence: CASSPTPGLANIQYF. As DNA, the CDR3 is TGCGCCAGCAGCCCCACACCGGGACTAGCGAACATTCAGTACTTC.

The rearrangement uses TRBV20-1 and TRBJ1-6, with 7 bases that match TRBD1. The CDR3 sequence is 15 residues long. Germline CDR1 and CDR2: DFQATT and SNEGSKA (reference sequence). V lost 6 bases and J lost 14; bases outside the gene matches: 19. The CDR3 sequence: CSAKNPRAGGIALHF. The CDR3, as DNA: TGCAGTGCCAAGAACCCCCGGGCAGGGGGAATAGCCCTCCACTTT.

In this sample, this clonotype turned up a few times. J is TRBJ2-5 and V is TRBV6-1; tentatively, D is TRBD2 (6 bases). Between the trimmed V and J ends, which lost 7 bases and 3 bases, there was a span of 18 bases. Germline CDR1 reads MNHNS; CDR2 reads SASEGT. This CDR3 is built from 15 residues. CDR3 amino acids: CASTSQPSEEETQYF. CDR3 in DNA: TGTGCCAGCACGAGCCAGCCTAGCGAAGAAGAGACCCAGTACTTC.

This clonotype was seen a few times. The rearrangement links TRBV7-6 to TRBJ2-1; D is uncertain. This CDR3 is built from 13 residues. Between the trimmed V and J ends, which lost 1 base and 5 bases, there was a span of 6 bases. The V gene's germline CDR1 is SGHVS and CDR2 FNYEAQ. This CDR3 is CASSLVAHNEQFF. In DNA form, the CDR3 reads TGTGCCAGCAGCTTAGTAGCACACAATGAGCAGTTCTTC. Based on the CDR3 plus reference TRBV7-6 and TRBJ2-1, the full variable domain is GAGVSQSPRYKVTKRGQDVALRCDPISGHVSLYWYRQALGQGPEFLTYFNYEAQQDKSGLPNDRFSAERPEGSISTLTIQRTEQRDSAMYRCASSLVAHNEQFFGPGTRLTVL.